The 3 T cell receptor beta chains below were found in one sample sequenced in a study of shared clonotypes between healthy human individuals. Sequencing used immunoSEQ multiplex PCR; TCRdb keeps in-frame clones, though not all of them. The sample lists approximately 2,200,000 clones, about 92% occurring once. The naive CD8 population came from CD45RO-negative cells selected for CCR7, without terminally differentiated effector memory CD45RA+ cells. Sequences were obtained from naive CD8+ T cells from PBMCs. These receptors were taken from a man aged 18 to 29 in good health. Some clones in this sample may be carry-over from other donors' samples.

The chain couples TRBV27 to TRBJ2-1; 10 nucleotides agree with TRBD1. CDR1 is MNHEY, CDR2 SMNVEV, per germline (reference sequence). The CDR3 runs to 13 residues. The junction had 2 bases not matched to a gene; V was cut back by 8 bases and J by 4 bases. Here the CDR3 DNA reads TGTGCCAGCTGGGACAGGGGATACAATGAGCAGTTCTTC. It yields the protein CASWDRGYNEQFF.

This sequence joins TRBV14 and TRBJ2-1; unclear D gene. Trimming pared 4 bases from V and 4 bases from J, leaving 11 bases between. The CDR3 runs 14 residues. Looked up from germline, CDR1 is SGHDN and CDR2 is FVKESK. CDR3 in amino acids: CASSLSAGYNEQFF. The CDR3 DNA is TGTGCCAGCAGCCTAAGCGCAGGATACAATGAGCAGTTCTTC. Looking up the rest from reference TRBV14 and TRBJ2-1 gives the full variable domain: EAGVTQFPSHSVIEKGQTVTLRCDPISGHDNLYWYRRVMGKEIKFLLHFVKESKQDESGMPNNRFLAERTGGTYSTLKVQPAELEDSGVYFCASSLSAGYNEQFFGPGTRLTVL.

This chain connects TRBV7-9 to TRBJ2-3, with 9 bases that match TRBD1. Trimming at V came to 5 bases and at J to 4 bases, leaving 7 bases not matched to a gene. CDR3 length equals 15 residues. The germline CDR1 and CDR2 sequences are SEHNR and FQNEAQ (reference sequence). The chain's CDR3 is CASSRDRGVADTQYF. CDR3 nucleotide sequence: TGTGCCAGCAGCCGAGACAGGGGGGTTGCAGATACGCAGTATTTT.